This TCR beta chain emerged from a study of blood T cell repertoires in COVID-19. Across the study: Specimens from acute and convalescent COVID-19 originated in the United States, Italy and Spain.

This clone showed up just once. Original analysis: Amplified reference gene primers provided the basis for estimating nucleated cell counts. Sequenced by immunoSEQ multiplex PCR; TCRdb stores in-frame clones only, minus some. The DNA gave D and trimming, while V, J and clone size come from that table. The sample gives more than 300,000 clones, more than 70% of which show up once; approximately 1.2% is in the top ten. Germline loops: CDR1 MNHEY, CDR2 SMNVEV (reference sequence). The length of the CDR3 is 17 residues. V lost 5 bases and J lost 3; bases outside the gene matches: 9. This clonotype originated in a woman between 50 and 59 years old with acute or convalescent COVID-19. The rearrangement joins TRBV27 to TRBJ2-1; 11 nucleotides agree with TRBD2. Sequencing was carried out using peripheral blood. The CDR3: CASSLPTGLADYNEQFF. CDR3 DNA: TGTGCCAGCAGTCTCCCCACGGGACTAGCGGACTACAATGAGCAGTTCTTC.